This TCR beta chain came from a study of blood T cell repertoires in COVID-19. As handled by the study authors: Scientists estimated how many nucleated cells there were by amplifying reference gene primers. TCRdb keeps only in-frame clones here, not all; method: immunoSEQ multiplex PCR. D and trimming were read from the DNA, whereas the V and J calls and clone size are those reported in that table. Found here are around 110,000 clones, around 84% of them singletons; the top ten hold 3.5% to 4%. Sequenced input: PBMCs or T cells enriched from blood (not recorded which). This receptor was taken from a woman younger than 45 who had recovered from COVID-19.

This chain's CDR3 is CAWTLLMGGPDEQYF. DNA for the CDR3: TGTGCCTGGACTCTCTTAATGGGAGGGCCCGACGAGCAGTACTTC. This chain uses TRBV30 with TRBJ2-7; 7 nucleotides match TRBD2. This CDR3 has 15 amino acids. The J segment lost 5 bases and the V segment lost 4 bases, leaving 14 bases of the junction unmatched. In germline, CDR1 is GTSNPN, CDR2 SVGIG (reference sequence).